This TCR beta chain originates from a study of T-cell memory formation after mild COVID-19. The 5'RACE method, run with constant-segment primers, produced TCR alpha and TCR beta cDNA libraries (carrying sample barcodes and UMIs). TCRdb redid the calling of the 5' RACE reads with MiXCR, one entry per CDR3 protein. The sample lists 500,000 to 550,000 distinct CDR3 sequences, roughly 20% occurring once. V shed 0 bases and J 3 bases; nucleotides not matched to a gene: 2. There are 16 residues in the CDR3. The germline V gene has CDR1 LGHNA and CDR2 YNFKEQ. This clonotype was counted between two and nine times.

The clonotype originates from an adult woman who had mild COVID-19 (a few samples of this study predate the infection). Cell type and time point are not known. The specimen sequenced was PBMCs or a T cell subset sorted from them (not recorded which). V usage is TRBV4-2 and J usage is TRBJ2-1; TRBD2 matches at 10 bases. DNA for the CDR3: TGTGCCAGCAGCCAAGACACTAGCGGGGTCTACAATGAGCAGTTCTTC. Translation gives CASSQDTSGVYNEQFF.